This T cell receptor (beta chain) derives from a study of STAT5B mutations in CD4+ large granular lymphocyte leukemia. Study-wide results and limits: The CD4+ versus CD8+ T-LGLL clonality difference may reflect limited sample size. Without putative leukemic clones, patient CD4-sorted repertoires remained more clonal than healthy CD4+ repertoires. No patients shared main leukemic clonotypes, though roughly 27% appeared at low frequency elsewhere.

Produced via immunoSEQ multiplex PCR; TCRdb's table is partial and in-frame only. The data show about 40,000 clones, roughly 84% seen once. Details on this clone: Its antigen is not identified.

Sequencing was performed on CD4+ T cells from blood buffy coats. The origin of this receptor is a human donor in good health.

CDR3 DNA sequence: TGTGCCAGCAGCTCCCCTCACGTATATACGCAGTATTTT. It yields the protein CASSSPHVYTQYF. This chain connects TRBV5-6 to TRBJ2-3; no definite D call. Germline-derived CDR1 and CDR2 are SGHDT and YYEEEE. Deletions cut 3 bases from V and 7 bases from J, with 12 bases between. The CDR3 is 13 residues long.